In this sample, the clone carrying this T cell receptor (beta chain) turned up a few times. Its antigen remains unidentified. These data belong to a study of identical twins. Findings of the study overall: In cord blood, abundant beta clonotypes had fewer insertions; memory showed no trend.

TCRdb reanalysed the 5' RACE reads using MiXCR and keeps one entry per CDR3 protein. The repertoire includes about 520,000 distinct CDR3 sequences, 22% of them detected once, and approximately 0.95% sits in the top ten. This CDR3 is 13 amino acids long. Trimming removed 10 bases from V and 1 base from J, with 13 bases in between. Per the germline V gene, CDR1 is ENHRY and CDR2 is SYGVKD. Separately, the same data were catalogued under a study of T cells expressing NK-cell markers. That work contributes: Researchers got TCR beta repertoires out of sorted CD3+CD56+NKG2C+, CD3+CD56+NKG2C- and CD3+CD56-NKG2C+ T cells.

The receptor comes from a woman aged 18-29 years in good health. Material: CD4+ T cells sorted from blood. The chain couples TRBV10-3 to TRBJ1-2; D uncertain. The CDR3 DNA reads TGTGCCACCCGCAGCAACCTTAACTATGGCTACACCTTC. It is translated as CATRSNLNYGYTF.